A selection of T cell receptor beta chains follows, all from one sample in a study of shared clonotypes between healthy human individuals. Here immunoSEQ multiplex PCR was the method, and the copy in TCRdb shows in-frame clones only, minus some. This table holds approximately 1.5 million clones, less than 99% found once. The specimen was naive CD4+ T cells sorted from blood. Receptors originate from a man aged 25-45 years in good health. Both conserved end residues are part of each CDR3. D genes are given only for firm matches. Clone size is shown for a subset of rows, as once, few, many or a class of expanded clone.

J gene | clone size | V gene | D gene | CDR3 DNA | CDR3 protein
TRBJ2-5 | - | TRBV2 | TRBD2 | TGTGCCAGCACCGGGACTAGCGGGAGGGTAGGGGAGACCCAGTACTTC | CASTGTSGRVGETQYF
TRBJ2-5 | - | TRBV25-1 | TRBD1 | TGTGCCAGCAGTGGGTCCGGGACAGGGGCCGAGACCCAGTACTTC | CASSGSGTGAETQYF
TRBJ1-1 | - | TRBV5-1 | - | TGCGCCAGCAGCTTCGGGTGGAACACTGAAGCTTTCTTT | CASSFGWNTEAFF
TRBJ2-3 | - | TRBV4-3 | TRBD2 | TGCGCCAGCAGCCAAGAAATGGTTTGGGCGGGAGCCCCCACAGATACGCAGTATTTT | CASSQEMVWAGAPTDTQYF
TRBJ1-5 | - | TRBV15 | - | TGTGCCACCAGCATCGATATTCAGCCCCAGCATTTT | CATSIDIQPQHF
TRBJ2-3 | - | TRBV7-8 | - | TGTGCCAGCAGCTTACTCCGGACAGCCACAGATACGCAGTATTTT | CASSLLRTATDTQYF
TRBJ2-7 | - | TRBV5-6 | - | TGTGCCAGCAGCCGCGGACACACATACTACGAGCAGTACTTC | CASSRGHTYYEQYF
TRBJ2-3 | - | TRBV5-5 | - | TGTGCCAGCAGCTTGGTTCAGGGCCCCACAGATACGCAGTATTTT | CASSLVQGPTDTQYF
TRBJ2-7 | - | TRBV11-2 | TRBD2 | TGTGCCAGCAGCTTAGATTGGGGGAGGGTCTCCTACGAGCAGTACTTC | CASSLDWGRVSYEQYF
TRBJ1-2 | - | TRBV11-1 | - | TGTGCCAGCAGCCCTCGGGGCTTCGGCTACACCTTC | CASSPRGFGYTF
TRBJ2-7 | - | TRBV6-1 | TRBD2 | TGTGCCAGCAGTGAAGTGCGGGAGGGCGACGAGCAGTACTTC | CASSEVREGDEQYF
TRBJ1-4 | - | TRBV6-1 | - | TGTGCCAGCATGGCCGAAAAACTGTTTTTT | CASMAEKLFF
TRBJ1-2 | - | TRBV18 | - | TGTGCCAGCTCACCAGAAACTCAGGAGTTTAACTATGGCTACACCTTC | CASSPETQEFNYGYTF
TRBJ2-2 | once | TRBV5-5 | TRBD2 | TGTGCCAGCACCACTAGCGGGACGAACACCGGGGAGCTGTTTTTT | CASTTSGTNTGELFF
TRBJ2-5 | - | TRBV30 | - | TGTGCCTGGAGTTTGGTGCAAGAGACCCAGTACTTC | CAWSLVQETQYF
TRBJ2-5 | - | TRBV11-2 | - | TGTGCCAGCAGCCCCAGACTGCGAGGATGGGGTGAGACCCAGTACTTC | CASSPRLRGWGETQYF
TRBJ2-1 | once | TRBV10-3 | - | TGTGCCATCAGTCAGGCCCAACTAACCCGTGAGCAGTTCTTC | CAISQAQLTREQFF
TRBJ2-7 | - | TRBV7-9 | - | TGTGCCAGCAGCTGGGGAGGCTCCTACGAGCAGTACTTC | CASSWGGSYEQYF
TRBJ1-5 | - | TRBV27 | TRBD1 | TGTGCCAGCAGTTTATCCCCGACAGGGTTTAGCAATCAGCCCCAGCATTTT | CASSLSPTGFSNQPQHF
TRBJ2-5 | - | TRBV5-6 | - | TGTGCCAGCAGCTCGCAGGAGGCGGGGACCCAGTACTTC | CASSSQEAGTQYF
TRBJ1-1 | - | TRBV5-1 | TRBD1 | TGCGCCAGCAGCGGAGGGACAGTGAACACTGAAGCTTTCTTT | CASSGGTVNTEAFF
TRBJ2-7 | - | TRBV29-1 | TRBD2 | TGCAGCGCCGGGACTAGCGACGAGCAGTACTTC | CSAGTSDEQYF
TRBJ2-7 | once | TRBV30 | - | TGTGCCGGGCGTGAACAGGGTAAAGGAGGCTACGAGCAGTACTTC | CAGREQGKGGYEQYF
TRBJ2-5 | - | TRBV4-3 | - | TGCGCCAGCAGCCAAGAAGGGGGAATGGAGACCCAGTACTTC | CASSQEGGMETQYF
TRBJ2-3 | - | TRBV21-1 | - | TGTGCCAGCAGCCCGGGGGACGAAATGGGCACAGATACGCAGTATTTT | CASSPGDEMGTDTQYF
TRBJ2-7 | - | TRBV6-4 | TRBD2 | TGTGCCAGCAGTCCTACTAGCGGGAGCGTAGTCGAGCAGTACTTC | CASSPTSGSVVEQYF
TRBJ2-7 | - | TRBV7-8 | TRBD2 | TGTGCCAGCAGTTCTAGCGGGATTCCCTATCACGAGCAGTACTTC | CASSSSGIPYHEQYF
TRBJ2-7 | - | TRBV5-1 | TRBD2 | TGCGCCAGCAGCTTGGACGTAGCGGGGTACTACGAGCAGTACTTC | CASSLDVAGYYEQYF
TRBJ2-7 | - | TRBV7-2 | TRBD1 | TGTGCCAGCAGCCTTCCCGGTCGGGACAGGGTGTACGAGCAGTACTTC | CASSLPGRDRVYEQYF
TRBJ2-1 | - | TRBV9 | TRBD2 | TGTGCCAGCAGTCTTACTTGGGGACTAGCGGGGAATGAGCAGTTCTTC | CASSLTWGLAGNEQFF
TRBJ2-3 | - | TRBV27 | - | TGTGCCAGCAGCTGGGCGGTTTCCACAGATACGCAGTATTTT | CASSWAVSTDTQYF
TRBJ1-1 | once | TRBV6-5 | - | TGTGCCAGCAGTTTCCGGGCCGAGATCATGAACACTGAAGCTTTCTTT | CASSFRAEIMNTEAFF
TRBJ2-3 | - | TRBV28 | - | TGTGCCGGAGAAGAACACACAGATACGCAGTATTTT | CAGEEHTDTQYF
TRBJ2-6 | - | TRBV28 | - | TGTGCCAGCAGTTCAGGTGCGGCACCTGGGGCCAACGTCCTGACTTTC | CASSSGAAPGANVLTF
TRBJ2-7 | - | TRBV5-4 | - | TGTGCCAGCAGCTTGGTTGCTGGTTATTACGAGCAGTACTTC | CASSLVAGYYEQYF
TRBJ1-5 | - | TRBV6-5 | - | TGTGCCAGCAGTTCCTCTAATAGCAATCAGCCCCAGCATTTT | CASSSSNSNQPQHF
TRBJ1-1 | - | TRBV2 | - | TGTGCCAGCAGTGATGTTGACACTGAAGCTTTCTTT | CASSDVDTEAFF
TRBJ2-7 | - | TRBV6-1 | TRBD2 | TGTGCCAGCAGTCCAATAGCGGGCGGCTACGAGCAGTACTTC | CASSPIAGGYEQYF
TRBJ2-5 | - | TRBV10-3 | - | TGTGCCATCAGTGAGGGTCCACAGACCCAGTACTTC | CAISEGPQTQYF
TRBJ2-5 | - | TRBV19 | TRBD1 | TGTGCCAGTAGTACATTGGTCAGACAGGGCGAAGAGACCCAGTACTTC | CASSTLVRQGEETQYF
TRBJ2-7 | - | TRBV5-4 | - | TGTGCCAGCAGGGCGCAGAGCAGGGGCCCTGCCCACGAGCAGTACTTC | CASRAQSRGPAHEQYF
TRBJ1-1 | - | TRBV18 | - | TGTGCCAGCTCACTCAGAGGGGACACTGAAGCTTTCTTT | CASSLRGDTEAFF
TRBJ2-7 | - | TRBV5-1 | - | TGCGCCAGCAGCTTGGGGCGTTACGAGCAGTACTTC | CASSLGRYEQYF
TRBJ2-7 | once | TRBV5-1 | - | TGCGCCAGCAGCTTCCGCGGCGAGCAGTACTTC | CASSFRGEQYF
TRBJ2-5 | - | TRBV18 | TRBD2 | TGTGCCAGCTCACCCCTAGCGGGAACGGAAGAGACCCAGTACTTC | CASSPLAGTEETQYF
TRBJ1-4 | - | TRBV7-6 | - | TGTGCCAGCAGCTTAGTAAACGGCCTATCTGAAAAACTGTTTTTT | CASSLVNGLSEKLFF
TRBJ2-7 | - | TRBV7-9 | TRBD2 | TGTGCCAGCAGCTTAGCGGGAGGGATTGAGCAGTACTTC | CASSLAGGIEQYF
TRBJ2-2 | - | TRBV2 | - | TGTGCCAGCTCCGTTCGGTCCGGGACACCGAACACCGGGGAGCTGTTTTTT | CASSVRSGTPNTGELFF
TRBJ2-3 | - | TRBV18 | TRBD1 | TGTGCCAGCTCACCGGGACAGGGGGCTTCTGGCACAGATACGCAGTATTTT | CASSPGQGASGTDTQYF
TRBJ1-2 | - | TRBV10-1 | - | TGCGCCAGCAGTGAGTCTTATGCTTATGGCTACACCTTC | CASSESYAYGYTF